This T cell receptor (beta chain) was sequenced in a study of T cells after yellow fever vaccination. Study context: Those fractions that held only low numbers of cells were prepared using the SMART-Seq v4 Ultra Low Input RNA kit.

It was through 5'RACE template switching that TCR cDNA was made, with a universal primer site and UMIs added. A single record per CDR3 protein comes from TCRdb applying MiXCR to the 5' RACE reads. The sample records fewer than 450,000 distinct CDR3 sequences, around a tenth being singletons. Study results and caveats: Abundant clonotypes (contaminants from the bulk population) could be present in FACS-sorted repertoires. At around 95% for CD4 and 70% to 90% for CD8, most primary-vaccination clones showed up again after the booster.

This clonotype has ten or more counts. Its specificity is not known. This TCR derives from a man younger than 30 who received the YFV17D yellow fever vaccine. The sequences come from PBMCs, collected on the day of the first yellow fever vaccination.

The DNA for the CDR3 is TGTGCCAGCAGCAATCGGAGGGACACCGGGGAGCTGTTTTTT. This encodes CASSNRRDTGELFF. This chain links TRBV7-2 with TRBJ2-2, with D perhaps TRBD2 (6 bases). This CDR3 is built from 14 residues. Germline lookup yields CDR1 SGHTA and CDR2 FQGNSA. The V gene lost 5 bases and the J gene lost 3 bases, with 10 bases spanning the gap.